Included here is one T cell receptor beta chain sequence, with context. This receptor's antigen is unknown. Per-nucleotide qualities are absent, and no much larger clonotype sits a single base away. This record belongs to a study of regulatory T cells in long-lasting Graves disease (dated by TCRdb to 2020 to 2022). Concerning the study at large: Persistent Graves' disease was defined as persistently positive TSH receptor autoantibodies together with antithyroid drug treatment for over 5 years. The study was registered as a clinical trial and conducted in China. Persistent Graves' disease patients were compared with newly diagnosed Graves' disease patients by peripheral blood TCR sequencing and RNA sequencing. In the clinical cohort, patients with persistent Graves' disease had used antithyroid drugs for an average of roughly 10 years. A total of around 35 samples were covered by TCR sequencing, comprising around 13 persistent and around 20 newly diagnosed Graves' disease patients.

Library preparation used multiplex PCR. Sequencing took place on an Illumina HiSeq 4000. To build TCR beta libraries, CDR3 regions were amplified by Arm-PCR using iRepertoire HTBI primers. Gel purification was performed on PCR products prior to sequencing. From the authors' description of their analysis: A total of 62 TRBV and under 15 TRBJ segments were identified across samples and were used for gene usage analysis of CDR3 amino acid clonotypes. Filtered high-quality paired reads were merged into contigs using COPE and FqMerger. BLAST was used to align contigs to IMGT TRBV, TRBD and TRBJ reference genes, and CDR3 was defined according to IMGT. Any clonotype with a frequency above 0.1% was classified as a highly expanded clone. Shannon entropy served as the measure of repertoire diversity, while the Gini coefficient captured V-J evenness. Public clonotypes were defined as clonotypes shared by more than one individual. TCRdb reanalyzed the raw reads on its own, using fastp at Q25 for trimming and MiXCR for clone calling, and kept in-frame beta chains. Identical CDR3 proteins give one entry, which carries the most common genes and DNA. TCRdb's processing, not the study's, gives the V and J calls here. This sample comprises 400,000 to 500,000 distinct CDR3 sequences, roughly 23% of them detected only once. The ten largest clones take up about an eighth of the sample.

Inclusive of the bounding cysteine and phenylalanine, the CDR3 is 15 residues long. CDR3 DNA only is kept here, 45 bases in frame from base 1. Cut back by 1 base and 2 bases, the V and J ends lie 12 bases apart. CDR1 and CDR2, per the germline V gene, are MGHRA and YSYEKL. The paper's findings and limits, for the study overall: Only the TCR beta chain was sequenced and analyzed. As a limitation, the authors acknowledged that the small sample size may reduce accuracy. The study examined only peripheral blood because the primary lesion, thyroid tissue, could not be accessed. Compared with newly diagnosed patients, patients with persistent Graves' disease had lower TCR Shannon entropy and fewer highly expanded clones, which suggests clonal expansion. Persistent disease showed preferential use of TRBV28, TRBJ1-2 and TRBJ2-5, whereas newly diagnosed disease favored TRBV20-1 and TRBJ2-1. More public clonotypes were shared among persistent patients (around 3,000) than among newly diagnosed patients (roughly 1,000).

What the time point label conveys for this sample: persistent/refractory GD, antithyroid drugs over 5 years with positive TRAb. For both TCR sequencing and RNA sequencing, RNA was extracted from PBMCs in TRIzol. Graves' disease was diagnosed according to American Thyroid Association guidelines. Patients were recruited from an endocrinology department in Xi'an, China. From each patient, roughly 9 milliliters of peripheral blood was collected into an EDTA anticoagulant tube. Ficoll Paque Plus density gradient separation was used to isolate PBMCs, and no additional T cell sorting was done. An Agilent 2100 Bioanalyzer and agarose gel were used to check RNA quality, and a NanoDrop 2000 was used to measure RNA concentration.

The TCR comes from a female donor with Graves disease. The rearrangement joined TRBV4-1 to TRBJ2-7, with no confident D gene call. The sample consisted of peripheral blood mononuclear cells (PBMCs), taken when the disease was refractory, from a patient treated with antithyroid drugs. The DNA sequence is as follows: TGCGCCAGCAGCCAAGGTATAGGTGAGACCTACGAGCAGTACTTC. This codes for CASSQGIGETYEQYF.